One and the same sample provided the 23 T cell receptor beta chains below, sequenced in a study of early T cells in non-severe SARS-CoV-2 infection. TCRdb recomputed calls from the 5' RACE reads with MiXCR, one row per CDR3 protein. The sample has 35,000 to 55,000 distinct CDR3 sequences, roughly 11% seen once. Sequences were obtained from whole blood. The receptor source for this set is an adult who was a healthcare worker with PCR-confirmed SARS-CoV-2 infection or an uninfected control (not recorded which).

This clonotype was seen at least ten times. V is TRBV6-2 or TRBV6-3 and J is TRBJ2-7; D remains unclear. V lost 8 bases and J 1 base, leaving 12 bases between the germline ends. CDR1 is MNHEY and CDR2 is SVGEGT in the germline V gene. The CDR3 covers 13 residues. CDR3 in amino acids: CASLTTASYEQYF. CDR3 nucleotide sequence: TGTGCCAGCCTGACCACAGCTTCCTACGAGCAGTACTTC.

This clonotype has a count of ten or more. The CDR3 DNA follows: TGTGCCAGCAGTTACTCGAACTCAGAGGGCCCCCAGCATTTT. It yields the protein CASSYSNSEGPQHF. The V call is TRBV6-2 or TRBV6-3, the J call TRBJ1-5, with D unclear. Germline CDR1 and CDR2: MNHEY and SVGEGT. The V end was cut by 0 bases, the J end by 10 bases, with 13 bases between. This CDR3 spans 14 amino acids.

This clonotype was counted ten times or more. The CDR3 DNA reads as TGCAGCGTTGTGTCGTCCTCCTACGAGCAGTACTTC. Protein: CSVVSSSYEQYF. This chain joins TRBV29-1 and TRBJ2-7; D is unclear. The CDR3 loop spans 12 amino acids. Germline V gene data show CDR1 as SQVTM and CDR2 as ANQGSEA. The V end was cut by 4 bases, the J end by 0 bases, with 7 bases between.

The CDR3 nucleotides read TGTGCCAGCAGCTTAGCAGCGGGGGTTAGCACAGATACGCAGTATTTT. It codes for CASSLAAGVSTDTQYF. The chain employs TRBV7-2 and TRBJ2-3, with 8 nucleotides matching TRBD2. This CDR3 has 16 amino acids. V lost 0 bases, J lost 0 bases, and 2 bases stayed unmatched. Germline V gene data show CDR1 as SGHTA and CDR2 as FQGNSA. The entire variable domain, with the rest obtained from reference TRBV7-2 and TRBJ2-3, is as follows: GAGVSQSPSNKVTEKGKDVELRCDPISGHTALYWYRQSLGQGLEFLIYFQGNSAPDKSGLPSDRFSAERTGGSVSTLTIQRTQQEDSAVYLCASSLAAGVSTDTQYFGPGTRLTVL.

V usage is TRBV7-8 and J usage is TRBJ1-4, with 9 positions matching TRBD1. The junction had 6 bases not matched to a gene; V was cut back by 5 bases and J by 5 bases. This CDR3 is 15 amino acids long. Germline V gives CDR1 SGHVS, CDR2 FQNEAQ. In DNA form, the CDR3 reads TGTGCCAGCAGCGTAAGGACAGGGGAAAATGAAAAACTGTTTTTT. It translates to CASSVRTGENEKLFF.

This clonotype was observed many times. J is TRBJ2-3 and V is TRBV20-1; 14 bases are a match to TRBD2. The CDR3 consists of 16 residues. V trimming: 6 bases; J trimming: 3 bases; junction bases outside the gene matches: 8. The germline gives CDR1 DFQATT, CDR2 SNEGSKA (reference sequence). In DNA, the CDR3 is TGCAGTGCGACCGGGACTAGCGGGAGTTTGACAGATACGCAGTATTTT. Translating gives CSATGTSGSLTDTQYF.

This clonotype was detected many times. This chain uses TRBV27 with TRBJ2-2; D is perhaps TRBD2 (5 bases). Germline CDR1 is MNHEY and CDR2 is SMNVEV (reference sequence). Deletions cut 3 bases from V and 2 bases from J, with 13 bases between. The CDR3 totals 16 residues. In DNA form, the CDR3 reads TGTGCCAGCAGTTTCCATCGGACTCTTAACACCGGGGAGCTGTTTTTT. Residues: CASSFHRTLNTGELFF.

This clonotype was observed at least ten times. The chain joins TRBV27 to TRBJ1-4; tentative D call: TRBD1 (5 bases). V lost 4 bases to trimming and J lost 7 bases, with 16 bases between them. The CDR3 has 15 amino acids. Per germline, CDR1 MNHEY and CDR2 SMNVEV (reference sequence). For the CDR3, the DNA is TGTGCCAGCAGTTCTTCCAGGACACTGTCTGAAAAACTGTTTTTT. Protein product: CASSSSRTLSEKLFF.

The chain uses TRBV4-1 and TRBJ2-7, with TRBD2 matching 16 bases. The CDR3 contains 18 residues. V shed 2 bases, J shed 3 bases, and the junction held 7 bases outside the gene matches. Per the germline V gene, CDR1 is MGHRA and CDR2 is YSYEKL. CDR3 residues: CASSQPGLAGGTFYEQYF. The CDR3 bases are TGCGCCAGCAGCCAACCGGGACTAGCGGGAGGGACCTTCTACGAGCAGTACTTC.

The chain carries TRBV28 and TRBJ2-1; tentatively, D is TRBD2 (5 bases). The V end lost 11 bases, the J end lost 3 bases, and 8 bases lay between the germline ends. Germline CDR1 is MDHEN and CDR2 is SYDVKM. CDR3 length: 11 amino acids. The CDR3 spells CACRDYNEQFF. CDR3 sequence (DNA): TGTGCCTGCCGGGACTACAATGAGCAGTTCTTC. The complete variable domain, with remaining parts taken from reference TRBV28 and TRBJ2-1, reads DVKVTQSSRYLVKRTGEKVFLECVQDMDHENMFWYRQDPGLGLRLIYFSYDVKMKEKGDIPEGYSVSREKKERFSLILESASTNQTSMYLCACRDYNEQFFGPGTRLTVL.

This clonotype has more than one count but fewer than ten. V gene TRBV9 combines with J gene TRBJ2-7; 8 positions agree with TRBD1. The CDR3 consists of 14 residues. Per germline, CDR1 SGDLS and CDR2 YYNGEE. J gave up 4 bases and V 5 bases, and 8 bases lay outside the gene matches. CDR3 DNA sequence: TGTGCCAGCAGTGAGACAGGGGTAGAGTACGAGCAGTACTTC. It is translated as CASSETGVEYEQYF.

This clonotype has a count of ten or more. The V gene is TRBV12-3 or TRBV12-4, the J gene TRBJ2-2, with D perhaps matching TRBD1 (7 bases). The V end lost 3 bases, the J end lost 6 bases, and 20 bases lay between the germline ends. The CDR3 extends over 17 amino acids. DNA for the CDR3: TGTGCCAGCAGTTTTAGTCAGGGGGGCGTGATTCCCGGGGAGCTGTTTTTT. It yields the protein CASSFSQGGVIPGELFF.

This clonotype was counted between two and nine times. The J gene is TRBJ2-7, the V gene TRBV5-6; unclear D gene. The germline CDR1 and CDR2 sequences are SGHDT and YYEEEE. V was cut by 1 base and J by 0 bases, with 5 bases left in between. There are 13 residues in the CDR3. CDR3 residues: CASSLSSSYEQYF. In nucleotides, the CDR3 is TGTGCCAGCAGCTTGAGTAGCTCCTACGAGCAGTACTTC.

This clonotype was counted ten times or more. The chain is built from TRBV6-6 and TRBJ2-2, with 8 bases that match TRBD2. Germline V gives CDR1 MNHNY, CDR2 SVGAGI (reference sequence). With V trimmed by 5 bases and J by 4 bases, 12 bases remained unmatched. This CDR3 contains 17 residues. CDR3 loop: CASSPRNGRALTGELFF. Written as DNA, the CDR3 is TGTGCCAGCAGTCCCCGAAACGGGAGGGCGCTCACCGGGGAGCTGTTTTTT.

About this clonotype: With a much larger clone just one base away, this may be a read error. The chain links TRBV9 to TRBJ1-6, with no clear D. Trimming removed 0 bases from V and 9 bases from J, with 10 bases in between. CDR3 size: 14 residues. Germline values: CDR1 SGDLS, CDR2 YYNGEE. CDR3 in amino acids: CASSVDVGGSPLHF. The CDR3 DNA sequence: TGTGCCAGCAGCGTAGATGTGGGAGGTTCACCCCTCCACTTT.

This clonotype was seen ten or more times. The chain couples TRBV24-1 to TRBJ2-1, with 9 bases that match TRBD2. There are 16 residues in the CDR3. With 5 bases clipped from V and 2 bases from J, the junction kept 6 bases outside the gene matches. Germline V gives CDR1 KGHDR, CDR2 SFDVKD. The CDR3 reads CATSVRAGGTYNEQFF. The CDR3 DNA is TGTGCCACCAGTGTTCGAGCGGGAGGCACCTACAATGAGCAGTTCTTC.

This clonotype was seen at least ten times. The V call is TRBV7-9, the J call TRBJ2-5; D is ambiguous. CDR3 length: 12 amino acids. The V gene lost 0 bases and the J gene lost 12 bases, with 11 bases spanning the gap. Germline CDR1 SEHNR, CDR2 FQNEAQ (reference sequence). The CDR3 here is CASSLAQIDKYF. The DNA for the CDR3 is TGTGCCAGCAGCTTAGCGCAGATCGACAAGTACTTC.

The sample holds a few counts of this clonotype. The V and J genes are TRBV7-9 and TRBJ2-1; D possibly corresponds to TRBD1 (5 bases). Germline CDR1 is SEHNR and CDR2 is FQNEAQ (reference sequence). Trimming cost V 7 bases and J 6 bases, with 22 bases left between them. The CDR3 consists of 16 residues. CDR3 bases: TGTGCCAGCACCCTAATGGACATCTCCCTCACCAATGAGCAGTTCTTC. This translates into CASTLMDISLTNEQFF.

This clonotype turned up a few times. V gene TRBV27 combines with J gene TRBJ2-5, with D possibly TRBD2 on 6 matching bases. V shed 5 bases and J shed 4 bases, with 14 bases lying between them. The CDR3 has 14 residues. Germline CDR1 and CDR2: MNHEY and SMNVEV (reference sequence). The CDR3 nucleotides are TGTGCCAGCAGTCTCTCTAGCGTCCTAGAGACCCAGTACTTC. Protein: CASSLSSVLETQYF.

The chain has TRBV20-1 and TRBJ2-1; D is possibly TRBD1 or TRBD2 (5 bases each). V lost 1 base and J 10 bases, leaving 8 bases between the germline ends. Looked up from germline, CDR1 is DFQATT and CDR2 is SNEGSKA (reference sequence). The CDR3 is made up of 11 amino acids. CDR3 nucleotides: TGCAGTGCTAGAGTGGGGACCGAGCAGTTCTTC. It specifies CSARVGTEQFF.

This clonotype was counted only a few times. This chain uses TRBV12-3 or TRBV12-4 with TRBJ2-7; either TRBD1 or TRBD2 may supply D (5 bases each). The CDR3 runs to 14 residues. Trimming took 5 bases from V and 0 from J, leaving 11 bases between them. CDR3 DNA sequence: TGTGCCAGCAGTCTTCGGGACGGCTCCTACGAGCAGTACTTC. This codes for CASSLRDGSYEQYF.

This clonotype appeared many times. The J gene is TRBJ2-5, the V gene TRBV7-9, with TRBD2 as a possible D gene (6 bases). Trimming removed 5 bases from V and 0 bases from J, with 13 bases in between. This CDR3 has 15 amino acids. CDR1 and CDR2 (germline): SEHNR, FQNEAQ (reference sequence). As DNA, the CDR3 is TGTGCCAGCAGCCGCTGGGAGGCTTACCAAGAGACCCAGTACTTC. Protein: CASSRWEAYQETQYF.

This chain uses TRBV29-1 with TRBJ2-4; 7 nucleotides match TRBD1. The CDR3 has 15 residues. In germline, CDR1 is SQVTM, CDR2 ANQGSEA. J was trimmed by 0 bases and V by 6 bases; bases with no gene match: 8. CDR3 nucleotides: TGCAGCGTCACCGCATGGACAGGAGCCAAAAACATTCAGTACTTC. Amino acid sequence: CSVTAWTGAKNIQYF.